Sequencing of this TCR beta chain was carried out in a study of regulatory T cells in long-lasting Graves disease. Combining iRepertoire HTBI primers with Arm-PCR of CDR3 regions, the authors built TCR beta libraries. Via MiXCR, TCRdb re-called the multiplex PCR reads, giving one row per CDR3 protein. The sample has roughly 470,000 distinct CDR3 sequences, about a fifth seen once. This CDR3 has 15 residues. CDR1 is SGHDN and CDR2 is FVKESK in the germline V gene. Trimming cost V 0 bases and J 4 bases, with 12 bases left between them. Regarding time point: persistent/refractory GD, antithyroid drugs over 5 years with positive TRAb. From RNA extracted from PBMCs, the TCR library was made.

This sequence joins TRBV14 and TRBJ1-1; no reliable D call. Sample: peripheral blood mononuclear cells (PBMCs), taken when the disease was refractory, from a patient treated with antithyroid drugs. The source is a female donor with Graves disease. The CDR3 coding sequence is TGTGCCAGCAGCCAAGATTTAGGAGGGAGCACTGAAGCTTTCTTT. Amino acids: CASSQDLGGSTEAFF.